Sequencing of this TCR beta chain was carried out in a study of T cell therapy after organ transplantation. Looking at the study overall: Therapy products were autologous CMV-specific T cells, peptide-expanded for about two weeks. Blood for the long-term post-therapy sample came 20 to 29 weeks after therapy.

TCRdb's copy holds only in-frame clones and misses some; the assay was immunoSEQ multiplex PCR. Here the sample spans around 20,000 clones, about four fifths being singletons. CDR3 length: 13 amino acids. Germline values: CDR1 SGHNT, CDR2 YENEEA. The ends were cut back, 7 bases at V and 10 bases at J, with 17 bases in the middle. As concerns this clone: Its antigen is currently unknown.

Sample time point: 20-29 weeks after completion of therapy. These patients had received solid-organ transplants and had drug-resistant or recurrent cytomegalovirus. Study conclusions and caveats: Post-therapy CD8 clonality change correlated inversely with pretherapy clonality.

This receptor was taken from a human patient who had received a solid organ transplant and had CMV disease. Some T cells may be supplied by the graft donor. The V call is TRBV11-3, the J call TRBJ2-1, with D hard to call. The sequenced sample was CD8+ T cells from blood, obtained after autologous CMV-specific T cell therapy. The chain's CDR3 is CASTDSPPLEQFF. The CDR3 DNA is TGTGCCAGCACCGACTCGCCTCCCCTCGAGCAGTTCTTC.